The 9 T cell receptor beta chains below come from one sample, sequenced in a study of STAT3 mutations in large granular lymphocyte leukemia. Findings of the study overall: At least one immunodominant TCR beta clonotype appeared in every T-cell large granular lymphocyte leukemia patient.

Profiled with immunoSEQ multiplex PCR; TCRdb holds only in-frame clones, not every one. The sample lists 2,000 to 2,500 clones, roughly 22% occurring once. Which antigens these TCRs recognize remains unknown. The specimen was peripheral blood mononuclear cells. These receptors all come from a man aged 55 to 70 with T-cell large granular lymphocyte leukemia. Some clones in this sample may be carry-over from other donors' samples.

This chain joins TRBV29-1 and TRBJ2-1; the D gene is possibly TRBD1 (6 bases). Trimming cost V 4 bases and J 6 bases, with 19 bases left between them. Germline CDR1 and CDR2: SQVTM and ANQGSEA. The CDR3 is 15 residues long. The CDR3 coding sequence is TGCAGCGTTGCAGGACAGCGTCCTTTAGGCAATGAGCAGTTCTTC. Amino acid sequence: CSVAGQRPLGNEQFF.

The table lists this clone with a few counts. The rearrangement uses TRBV2 and TRBJ2-7; TRBD2 is a possible D gene (6 bases). V lost 4 bases, J lost 1 base, and 11 bases lay in between. Looked up from germline, CDR1 is SNHLY and CDR2 is FYNNEI. The CDR3 contains 14 residues. The CDR3 region has the DNA TGTGCCAGCAGTGGGGGGGTAGAGTCCTACGAGCAGTACGTC. Translation: CASSGGVESYEQYV.

This rearrangement joins TRBV11-3 to TRBJ2-3; D is undetermined. The CDR3 spans 13 residues. The V gene's germline CDR1 is SGHNT and CDR2 YENEEA. V was clipped by 1 base and J by 6 bases, with 8 bases between them. CDR3 DNA sequence: TGTGCCAGCAGCTTAGGTCCGAGGGATACGCAGTATTTT. Translating it yields CASSLGPRDTQYF.

This clone has just a few counts. The chain employs TRBV7-6 and TRBJ2-5; D not resolved. The CDR3 has 13 amino acids. Trimming took off 2 bases at V and 5 bases at J, with 9 bases between the two ends. Germline-derived CDR1 and CDR2 are SGHVS and FNYEAQ. CDR3 residues: CASSLLVSETQYF. The CDR3 region has the DNA TGTGCCAGCAGCTTATTGGTGAGCGAGACCCAGTACTTC.

The chain has TRBV7-2 and TRBJ2-5; tentative D call: TRBD2 (5 bases). V was shortened by 6 bases and J by 5 bases, with 13 bases between the two germline ends. From germline, CDR1 is SGHTA and CDR2 FQGNSA. The CDR3 loop spans 13 amino acids. For the CDR3, the DNA is TGTGCCAGCAGTCTGGCTAGCTGGGAGACCCAGTACTTC. Its protein product is CASSLASWETQYF.

This clone was seen only a few times. The V gene is TRBV27, the J gene TRBJ2-7; D assignment may be TRBD1 or TRBD2 (5 bases each). The CDR3 totals 14 residues. The V end lost 10 bases, the J end lost 2 bases, and 18 bases lay between the germline ends. Germline CDR1 reads MNHEY; CDR2 reads SMNVEV (reference sequence). The CDR3 nucleotides read TGTGCCAACGGACGGACGGGACGCGCCTACGAGCAGTACGTC. This gives the protein CANGRTGRAYEQYV.

This clone was counted only a few times. This chain links TRBV19 with TRBJ2-7; 9 nucleotides match TRBD1. From germline, CDR1 is LNHDA and CDR2 SQIVND (reference sequence). The CDR3 sequence is 13 residues long. Unmatched junction bases numbered 2, after V lost 8 bases and J lost 0 bases. Here the CDR3 DNA reads TGTGCCAGTTCGGGACAGGGCTCCTACGAGCAGTACGTC. The encoded protein is CASSGQGSYEQYV.

This clone has just a few counts. The chain carries TRBV6-5 and TRBJ1-5, with D perhaps TRBD1 (6 bases). Trimming took 6 bases from V and 6 from J, leaving 12 bases between them. The CDR3 has 13 amino acids. Germline values: CDR1 MNHEY, CDR2 SVGAGI. The chain's CDR3 is CASSRGTGQPQHF. The DNA of the CDR3 is TGTGCCAGCAGCAGGGGTACCGGTCAGCCCCAGCATTTT.

The V gene is TRBV11-2, the J gene TRBJ2-7, with D tentatively TRBD2 (5 bases). Trimming took off 6 bases at V and 1 base at J, with 13 bases between the two ends. Germline assignment: CDR1 SGHAT and CDR2 FQNNGV. The CDR3 length is 14 residues. CDR3 residues: CASRALSGSYEQYF. CDR3 nucleotide sequence: TGTGCCAGCAGAGCACTGTCGGGGTCCTACGAGCAGTACTTC.